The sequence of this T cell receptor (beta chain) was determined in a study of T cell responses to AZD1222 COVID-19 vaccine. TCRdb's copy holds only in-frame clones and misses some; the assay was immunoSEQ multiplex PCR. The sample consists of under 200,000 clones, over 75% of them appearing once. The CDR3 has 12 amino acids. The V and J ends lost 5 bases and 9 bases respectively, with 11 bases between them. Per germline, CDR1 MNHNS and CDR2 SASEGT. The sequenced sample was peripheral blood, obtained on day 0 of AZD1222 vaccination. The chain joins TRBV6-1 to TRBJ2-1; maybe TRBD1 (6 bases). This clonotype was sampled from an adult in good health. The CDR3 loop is CASSWGLGEQFF. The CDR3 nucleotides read TGTGCCAGCAGTTGGGGGCTCGGTGAGCAGTTCTTC.